At least ten counts were recorded for the clone carrying this TCR beta chain. This sample is part of a study of human T cells and chemical hapten exposure. MiXCR was run by TCRdb on the RACE reads, yielding one entry per CDR3 protein. The top ten hold under 2.5% of the sample, which has 370,000 or so distinct CDR3 sequences, nearly 5% seen once. Documented time point: patch test 1, 2 weeks after DPC sensitization. Noted treatment: therapeutic diphenylcyclopropenone sensitization with weekly scalp DPC. The TCR originated in a woman between 45 and 60 years old with alopecia areata. Some clones in this sample may be carry-over from other donors' samples. The sample here was whole blood, taken in connection with sensitization to the hapten diphenylcyclopropenone (DPC).

The CDR3: CASSLGPETDTQYF. The CDR3 DNA follows: TGTGCCAGCAGCCTCGGACCCGAGACAGATACGCAGTATTTT. This sequence joins TRBV12-3 or TRBV12-4 and TRBJ2-3; no definite D call. Deletions cut 6 bases from V and 3 bases from J, with 13 bases between. The CDR3 spans 14 residues.